Listed below are T cell receptor beta chains from one sample, sequenced in a study of Ad26.COV2.S vaccination and SARS-CoV-2 variants. Assay used: immunoSEQ multiplex PCR; TCRdb lists only in-frame clones, some missing. The top ten clones hold 1.7% of a sample with around 500,000 clones, 89% of them seen once. The material was peripheral blood, obtained in a trial of Ad26.COV2.S vaccine versus placebo. The receptor set was obtained from a person aged 18-65 years who received the Ad26.COV2.S COVID-19 vaccine or a placebo. The CDR3 runs from the conserved cysteine through the conserved F or W. D genes are given only for firm matches. Some rows have no size entry. The others give once, few or many, or a class for an expanded clone.

V gene,J gene,clone size,D gene,CDR3 DNA,CDR3 protein
TRBV9,TRBJ1-3,NA,NA,TGTGCCAGCAGCCTCCCGGACGGCTCTGGAAACACCATATATTTT,CASSLPDGSGNTIYF
TRBV3-1/TRBV3-2,TRBJ2-5,NA,NA,TGTGCCAGCAGCCAAGCTCTTAGTCGGCAAGAGACCCAGTACTTC,CASSQALSRQETQYF
TRBV5-1,TRBJ2-7,NA,TRBD1,TGCGCCAGCAGCTGGACCGGGACAGGACTTTACGAGCAGTACTTC,CASSWTGTGLYEQYF
TRBV18,TRBJ1-1,NA,NA,TGTGCCAGCTCACCAATCCGGAAGCGTGAAGCTTTCTTT,CASSPIRKREAFF
TRBV3-1/TRBV3-2,TRBJ1-3,NA,TRBD1,TGTGCCAGCAGCCTCCGGGACAGGGGATCCGGAAACACCATATATTTT,CASSLRDRGSGNTIYF
TRBV2,TRBJ1-1,NA,NA,TGTGCCAGGGAAGGTAGAATGAACACTGAAGCTTTCTTT,CAREGRMNTEAFF
TRBV7-6,TRBJ2-7,NA,NA,TGTGCCAGCAGCTTGTGGGACTCCTACGAGCAGTACTTC,CASSLWDSYEQYF
TRBV29-1,TRBJ1-3,once,NA,TGCAGCGCTTCCGTGGGGCCTGGAAACACCATATATTTT,CSASVGPGNTIYF
TRBV5-1,TRBJ2-3,NA,TRBD1,TGCGCCAGCAGCTTACGGACAGGGCTCATCGCAGATACGCAGTATTTT,CASSLRTGLIADTQYF
TRBV7-2,TRBJ1-1,NA,NA,TGTGCCAGCAGCTTATCTGAGATCACTGAAGCTTTCTTT,CASSLSEITEAFF
TRBV6-5,TRBJ2-3,NA,NA,TGTGCCAGCAGTTACTCGGGGATTATGGCAGATACGCAGTATTTT,CASSYSGIMADTQYF
TRBV25-1,TRBJ2-7,NA,TRBD2,TGTGCCAGCAGTCCCACTAGCGGGCGGAACGAGCAGTACTTC,CASSPTSGRNEQYF
TRBV3-1/TRBV3-2,TRBJ2-3,NA,NA,TGTGCCAGCAGCCAAGATAATTCCGATACGCAGTATTTT,CASSQDNSDTQYF
TRBV28,TRBJ1-2,NA,NA,TGTGCCAGCAGTTTTTCTGGGGGAAGCTACACCTTC,CASSFSGGSYTF
TRBV18,TRBJ2-5,NA,NA,TGTGCCAGCTCACTACAAGAGACCCAGTACTTC,CASSLQETQYF
TRBV29-1,TRBJ2-5,once,NA,TGCAGCGTTGCAGGGGTATATCAAGAGACCCAGTACTTC,CSVAGVYQETQYF
TRBV6-5,TRBJ1-3,NA,NA,TGTGCCAGCCGGAGGGACTCTGGAAACACCATATATTTT,CASRRDSGNTIYF
TRBV4-3,TRBJ2-3,NA,NA,TGCGCCAGCAGCCAAGTACCTAGCACAGATACGCAGTATTTT,CASSQVPSTDTQYF
TRBV18,TRBJ2-1,NA,TRBD2,TGTGCCAGCTCAAAACTAGCGGGGGGACAAATCCCGAGAGGTACTGAGCAGTTCTTC,CASSKLAGGQIPRGTEQFF
TRBV4-2,TRBJ2-2,NA,NA,TGTGCCAGCAGCCTCGAGCATCTAGGCACCGGGGAGCTGTTTTTT,CASSLEHLGTGELFF
TRBV24-1,TRBJ2-1,NA,TRBD2,TGTGCCACCAGTGACCCCGGGACTAGCTCCTACAATGAGCAGTTCTTC,CATSDPGTSSYNEQFF
TRBV13,TRBJ2-7,NA,NA,TGTGCCAGCAGCCGTAGGGGCTCTTACTACGAGCAGTACTTC,CASSRRGSYYEQYF
TRBV4-2,TRBJ2-6,NA,TRBD1,TGTGCCAGCAGCCGCGGCACAGGGGGCACTGGGGCCAACGTCCTGACTTTC,CASSRGTGGTGANVLTF
TRBV27,TRBJ1-1,NA,NA,TGTGCCAGCAGGCAGACGGTTAACACTGAAGCTTTCTTT,CASRQTVNTEAFF
TRBV10-1,TRBJ1-5,NA,NA,TGCGCCAGCAGTGAGACACGGTGGCAGGGTTGTAAGCCCCAGCATTTT,CASSETRWQGCKPQHF
TRBV2,TRBJ2-7,once,TRBD2,TGTGCCGGCGGGGGGGTGAGCGAGCAGTACTTC,CAGGGVSEQYF
TRBV28,TRBJ2-7,NA,NA,TGTGCCAGCAGACCCAGGGTTGACGAGCAGTACTTC,CASRPRVDEQYF
TRBV19,TRBJ1-2,NA,NA,TGTGCCAGTTCCACCCTAACCAGCCGCGGCTACACCTTC,CASSTLTSRGYTF
TRBV28,TRBJ2-1,NA,TRBD2,TGTGCCAGCCATGGGACTAGCGGCTACAATGAGCAGTTCTTC,CASHGTSGYNEQFF
TRBV4-2,TRBJ2-7,NA,TRBD1,TGTGCCAGCAGCCCTGGGACAGGGGGCAACTACGAGCAGTACTTC,CASSPGTGGNYEQYF
TRBV24-1,TRBJ2-1,NA,NA,TGTGCCACCAGTGATTCGGACAGATTATACAATGAGCAGTTCTTC,CATSDSDRLYNEQFF
TRBV7-9,TRBJ1-4,NA,TRBD1,TGTGCCAGCAGCTTGGGCAGGGGGCTCTCAACTAATGAAAAACTGTTTTTT,CASSLGRGLSTNEKLFF
TRBV7-2,TRBJ1-1,NA,TRBD1,TGTGCCAGCAGCTTGCAAACAGGGGTTTTAGCGAACACTGAAGCTTTCTTT,CASSLQTGVLANTEAFF
TRBV6-1,TRBJ1-2,once,TRBD1,TGTGCCAGCAGTGAAGACAGGGGGCTCTATGGCTACACCTTC,CASSEDRGLYGYTF
TRBV28,TRBJ2-7,few,NA,TGTGCCAGCAGTTTCATGACTATCCGGTTAGGTGGGCAGTACTTC,CASSFMTIRLGGQYF
TRBV6-2/TRBV6-3,TRBJ2-3,NA,TRBD1,TGTGCCAGCAGTTACTCGACAGGGCTGTGGGATACGCAGTATTTT,CASSYSTGLWDTQYF
TRBV2,TRBJ1-1,NA,TRBD1,TGTGCCAGCAGTCCCGGGACAGGGTATGATAGTGAAGCTTTCTTT,CASSPGTGYDSEAFF
TRBV19,TRBJ1-5,NA,TRBD1,TGTGCCAGTAGTACGACAGGGGGCAATCAGCCCCAGCATTTT,CASSTTGGNQPQHF
TRBV3-1/TRBV3-2,TRBJ2-2,NA,NA,TGTGCCAGCAGCCCCACTAGCACCGGGGAGCTGTTTTTT,CASSPTSTGELFF
TRBV12-3/TRBV12-4,TRBJ1-6,few,NA,TGTGCCAGCAGTTTAGGTGGCTCTTCACCCCTCCACTTT,CASSLGGSSPLHF
TRBV19,TRBJ1-1,once,NA,TGTGCCACCACCCGACAGGTGAACACTGAAGCTTTCTTT,CATTRQVNTEAFF
TRBV7-2,TRBJ1-2,NA,TRBD1,TGTGCCAGCAGCTTAGTGGCAGGGGGCCTCTATGGCTACACCTTC,CASSLVAGGLYGYTF
TRBV9,TRBJ2-1,NA,NA,TGTGCCAGCAGTGGCAGGGGCGGATCCTACAATGAGCAGTTCTTC,CASSGRGGSYNEQFF
TRBV2,TRBJ1-4,once,NA,TGTGCCAGTCGGAGGGCCGCAACTAATGAAAAACTGTTTTTT,CASRRAATNEKLFF
TRBV10-3,TRBJ1-3,NA,NA,TGTGCCATCAGTGGCAGGGACTCTGGAAACACCATATATTTT,CAISGRDSGNTIYF
TRBV2,TRBJ1-1,NA,NA,TGTGCCAGCAGTGACGGTCGCGGGGGGACTGAAGCTTTCTTT,CASSDGRGGTEAFF
TRBV3-1/TRBV3-2,TRBJ1-2,NA,TRBD1,TGTGCCAGCAGCCAGACAGGGGCTTGGTATGGCTACACCTTC,CASSQTGAWYGYTF
TRBV18,TRBJ2-3,NA,TRBD2,TGTGCCAGCTCACCAGAAGCGGGGGGTGGAGATACGCAGTATTTT,CASSPEAGGGDTQYF
TRBV19,TRBJ2-7,NA,TRBD1,TGTGCCAGTAGCCGACAGGGATCCTACGAGCAGTACTTC,CASSRQGSYEQYF
TRBV14,TRBJ1-2,once,NA,TGTGCCAGCAGCCACGGGGTTTTGGGAGGCTACACCTTC,CASSHGVLGGYTF
TRBV5-4,TRBJ2-7,NA,NA,TGTGCCAGCAGCTTGGACAGGCTAGTCGGCGAGCAGTACTTC,CASSLDRLVGEQYF
TRBV30,TRBJ1-4,NA,TRBD1,TGTGCCTGGGACAGGGGGGGAACTAATGAAAAACTGTTTTTT,CAWDRGGTNEKLFF